The 8 T cell receptor beta chains below come from one sample, sequenced in a study of T cell changes during pregnancy in multiple sclerosis. Profiling relied on immunoSEQ multiplex PCR, and the TCRdb table lists in-frame clones only, not all of them. This sample has around 65,000 clones, with about 90% found just once. The specimen was peripheral blood, collected in the second trimester of pregnancy. Receptors were obtained from a female donor in good health, enrolled as a control in a pregnancy study.

The chain links TRBV10-3 to TRBJ1-3; a possible D gene is TRBD1 (6 bases). The germline V and J ends were trimmed by 0 bases and 1 base, with 22 bases remaining between them. The germline gives CDR1 ENHRY, CDR2 SYGVKD. The CDR3 length is 20 residues. CDR3 loop: CAISESGAGRTEISGNTIYF. The CDR3 DNA is TGTGCCATCAGTGAGTCAGGGGCCGGTAGGACAGAGATATCTGGAAACACCATATATTTT.

V gene TRBV6-5 combines with J gene TRBJ2-7; 8 nucleotides line up with TRBD1. The CDR3 is 15 amino acids. The germline gives CDR1 MNHEY, CDR2 SVGAGI. The V gene end was trimmed by 2 bases and the J gene end by 6 bases; junction bases not matched to a gene: 9. CDR3 sequence reads: CASSYLSTGVREQYF. In nucleotides, the CDR3 is TGTGCCAGCAGTTACCTTTCGACAGGGGTGCGCGAGCAGTACTTC.

The rearrangement uses TRBV4-1 and TRBJ1-5; 7 positions match TRBD1. The CDR3 is 15 residues long. Germline V gene lookup returns CDR1 MGHRA and CDR2 YSYEKL. The V gene end was trimmed by 2 bases and the J gene end by 6 bases; junction bases not matched to a gene: 7. In DNA form, the CDR3 reads TGCGCCAGCAGCCAAATCACAGGGGAGAGTCAGCCCCAGCATTTT. The encoded protein is CASSQITGESQPQHF.

This clone was picked up one time. The chain uses TRBV5-1 and TRBJ2-4; D is unresolved. V lost 4 bases and J lost 0, with 14 bases in between. CDR3 length: 16 amino acids. Looked up from germline, CDR1 is SGHRS and CDR2 is YFSETQ. Here the CDR3 reads CASSPGGALAKNIQYF. The CDR3, as DNA: TGCGCCAGCAGCCCCGGCGGCGCCCTAGCCAAAAACATTCAGTACTTC.

The chain recombines TRBV28 with TRBJ2-5; D possibly corresponds to TRBD1 (5 bases). Per the germline V gene, CDR1 is MDHEN and CDR2 is SYDVKM. This CDR3 is 15 amino acids long. The V end was cut by 4 bases, the J end by 5 bases, with 17 bases between. CDR3 DNA: TGTGCCAGCAGTTCTCCCCTCAGGGATCGGGAGACCCAGTACTTC. It specifies CASSSPLRDRETQYF.

The V gene is TRBV6-6, the J gene TRBJ1-3; D perhaps matches TRBD1 (5 bases). Trimming cost V 6 bases and J 4 bases, with 13 bases left between them. The CDR3 sequence is 14 residues long. Germline V gene data show CDR1 as MNHNY and CDR2 as SVGAGI (reference sequence). The DNA of the CDR3 is TGTGCCAGCAGCTCGGGACTGGCGGGAAACACCATATATTTT. Translating it yields CASSSGLAGNTIYF.

This clone has just a few counts. This chain links TRBV6-6 with TRBJ2-2; D may be TRBD2 (6 bases). This CDR3 has 15 residues. Between the trimmed V and J ends, which lost 0 bases and 2 bases, there was a span of 7 bases. Germline assignment: CDR1 MNHNY and CDR2 SVGAGI (reference sequence). Here the CDR3 reads CASSYSGGNTGELFF. CDR3 nucleotides: TGTGCCAGCAGTTACTCGGGGGGTAACACCGGGGAGCTGTTTTTT.

The rearrangement uses TRBV10-3 and TRBJ2-1, with a possible D match to TRBD2 (7 bases). The CDR3 has 14 amino acids. Germline V CDR1 and CDR2: ENHRY, SYGVKD. V lost 7 bases, J lost 5 bases, and 15 bases lay in between. The CDR3 region has the DNA TGTGCCATCAACCCGCGGGGGCACGACAATGAGCAGTTCTTC. It translates to CAINPRGHDNEQFF.